A selection of T cell receptor beta chains follows, all from one sample in a study of technical replicates of blood from a handful of donors. Clones were sequenced by immunoSEQ multiplex PCR, and TCRdb holds only the in-frame ones, with some missing. Of 100,000 or so clones listed, over 95% were seen once; the top ten hold approximately 0.21%. Sequencing was performed on T cells isolated from PBMCs. These receptors all stem from a human donor in good health. Both conserved end residues are part of each CDR3. The D gene is left open where the match is weak. A clone size is listed for some rows: how often the clone was seen (once, few, many), or a class if it is expanded.

clone size	V gene	J gene	D gene	CDR3 DNA	CDR3 protein
NA	TRBV6-5	TRBJ2-1	TRBD2	TGTGCCAGCAGTTCCCACACTAGCGGGAGGGCCAAGGAGCAGTTCTTC	CASSSHTSGRAKEQFF
NA	TRBV6-5	TRBJ2-5	TRBD2	TGTGCCAGTTCATTTGGGGGGGGTACTAGGGAGACCCAGTACTTC	CASSFGGGTRETQYF
NA	TRBV6-5	TRBJ2-1	TRBD2	TGTGCCAGCAGAAGCGGGGCCCTCTCCTACAATGAGCAGTTCTTC	CASRSGALSYNEQFF
NA	TRBV5-1	TRBJ2-7	TRBD1	TGCGCCAGCAGCTTGAATATAGGGACCGGGACAGGGGGAACTTACGAGCAGTACTTC	CASSLNIGTGTGGTYEQYF
NA	TRBV5-1	TRBJ2-2	NA	TGCGCCAGCAGCTTATCGCTAGGCGAGGGGGAGCTGTTTTTT	CASSLSLGEGELFF
NA	TRBV27	TRBJ2-7	NA	TGTGCCAGCACTCCTTCGGACAGTCAGGGGCAGTACTTC	CASTPSDSQGQYF
NA	TRBV2	TRBJ2-2	TRBD2	TGTGCCAGCAATCGATGGCGGGAGGGCGGGGAGCTGTTTTTT	CASNRWREGGELFF
once	TRBV11-1	TRBJ2-1	NA	TGTGCCAGCAGCCCTCTCGGGGCGGGAAGTGAGCAGTTCTTC	CASSPLGAGSEQFF
NA	TRBV5-8	TRBJ1-1	TRBD1	TGTGCCAGCAGCTTGGGGGACAGTTATAACACTGAAGCTTTCTTT	CASSLGDSYNTEAFF
NA	TRBV25-1	TRBJ1-2	NA	TGTGCCAGCAGTGTCCCAGGGAACTATGGCTACACCTTC	CASSVPGNYGYTF
NA	TRBV6-1	TRBJ2-7	NA	TGTGCCAGCAGCGTAAACGGGGGTGGGAATTACGAGCAGTACTTC	CASSVNGGGNYEQYF
NA	TRBV19	TRBJ2-1	TRBD2	TGTGCCAGTAGTATACGGACTAGCGGGTCAAATGAGCAGTTCTTC	CASSIRTSGSNEQFF
once	TRBV18	TRBJ2-1	TRBD1	TGTGCCAGCGATGGGACAGGGGGCGCTTCCGATGAGCAGTTCTTC	CASDGTGGASDEQFF
NA	TRBV5-4	TRBJ1-1	NA	TGTGCCAGCAGCACGGATGCAGGGTCCACTGAAGCTTTCTTT	CASSTDAGSTEAFF
NA	TRBV5-1	TRBJ2-3	NA	TGCGCCAGCAGCTTGGGACAGGGGAGGGGAGATACGCAGTATTTT	CASSLGQGRGDTQYF
few	TRBV5-1	TRBJ1-1	NA	TGCGCCAGCAGCTTGGAACAGAACACTGAAGCTTTCTTT	CASSLEQNTEAFF
NA	TRBV11-2	TRBJ2-3	TRBD1	TGTGCCAGCAGCTCCCAACAGGGGGCGGCAGATACGCAGTATTTT	CASSSQQGAADTQYF
NA	TRBV29-1	TRBJ2-5	NA	TGCAGCGTTCCGAGGACACAGGAGACCCAAGAGACCCAGTACTTC	CSVPRTQETQETQYF
NA	TRBV5-1	TRBJ2-1	NA	TGCGCCAGCAGCTTCGCTACATCCCTGACAGTAACTCCCTACAATGAGCAGTTCTTC	CASSFATSLTVTPYNEQFF
NA	TRBV28	TRBJ1-1	TRBD1	TGTGCCAGCAGTTCCCCGGCCTCCCTTAATCTTGGGACAGGGATCACTGAAGCTTTCTTT	CASSSPASLNLGTGITEAFF
NA	TRBV29-1	TRBJ1-3	NA	TGCAGCGTCGGACAAATGGGAAACACCATATATTTT	CSVGQMGNTIYF
NA	TRBV7-9	TRBJ2-5	NA	TGTGCCAGCAGCTTATGGCCCCCCCAGGGAACCCAAGAGACCCAGTACTTC	CASSLWPPQGTQETQYF